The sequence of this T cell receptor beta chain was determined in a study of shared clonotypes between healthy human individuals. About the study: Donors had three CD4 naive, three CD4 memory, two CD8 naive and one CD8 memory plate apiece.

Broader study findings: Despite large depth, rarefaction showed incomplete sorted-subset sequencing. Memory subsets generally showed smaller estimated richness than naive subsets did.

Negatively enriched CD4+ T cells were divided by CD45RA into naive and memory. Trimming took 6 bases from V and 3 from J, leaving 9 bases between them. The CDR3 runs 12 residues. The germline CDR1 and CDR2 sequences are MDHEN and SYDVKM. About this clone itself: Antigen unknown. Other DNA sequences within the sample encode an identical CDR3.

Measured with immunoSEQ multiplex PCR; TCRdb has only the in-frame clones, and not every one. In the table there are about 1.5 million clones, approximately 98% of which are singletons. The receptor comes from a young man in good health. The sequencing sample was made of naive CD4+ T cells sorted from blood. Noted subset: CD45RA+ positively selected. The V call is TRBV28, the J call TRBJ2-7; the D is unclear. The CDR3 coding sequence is TGTGCCAGCAGGACCCTGAGCTACGAGCAGTACTTC. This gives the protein CASRTLSYEQYF.